Sequencing of this T cell receptor beta chain was carried out in a study of metastatic and nonmetastatic thyroid tumors. Turning to the study itself: Repertoires from blood and tumor or nodule tissue of malignant and benign thyroid patients were compared.

This CDR3 is built from 15 residues. V was cut by 2 bases and J by 5 bases, with 16 bases left in between. Germline CDR1 and CDR2: MNHEY and SMNVEV (reference sequence). In the authors' workflow: Differences in CDR3 between clinicopathological groups were drawn on to build a classifier intended to discriminate distant-metastatic papillary thyroid cancer patients. TCRdb reanalyzed the PCR reads via MiXCR. It is TCRdb's table, rather than the study itself, that gives the V and J calls and clone size. The repertoire holds under 35,000 clones, with less than 40% as singletons. In regard to this clone: Its antigen is unknown.

The study, taken as a whole, reports: Compared with benign nodules, malignant thyroid tumors were reported to have significantly higher TCR beta diversity in both blood and tumor.

No patient received treatment before thyroid surgery. This clonotype was sampled from a female donor with papillary thyroid cancer or a benign thyroid nodule (not recorded which). Some clones in this sample may be carry-over from other donors' samples. The material sequenced was tumor tissue. The V gene is TRBV27, the J gene TRBJ2-7, with a possible D match to TRBD1 (7 bases). CDR3 sequence: CASSLQGGGLNEQYF. CDR3 DNA sequence: TGTGCCAGCAGTTTACAGGGGGGCGGGCTCAACGAGCAGTACTTC.